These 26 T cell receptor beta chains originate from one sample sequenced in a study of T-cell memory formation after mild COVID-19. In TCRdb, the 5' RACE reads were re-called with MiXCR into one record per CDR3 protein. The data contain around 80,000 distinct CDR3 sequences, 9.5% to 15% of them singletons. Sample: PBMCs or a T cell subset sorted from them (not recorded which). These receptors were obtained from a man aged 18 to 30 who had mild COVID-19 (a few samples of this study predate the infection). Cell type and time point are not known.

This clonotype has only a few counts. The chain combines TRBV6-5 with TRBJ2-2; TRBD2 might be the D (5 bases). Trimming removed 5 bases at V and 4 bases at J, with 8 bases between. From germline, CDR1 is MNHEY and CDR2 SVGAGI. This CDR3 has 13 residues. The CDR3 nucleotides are TGTGCCAGCAGTGCCAGCGGCACCGGGGAGCTGTTTTTT. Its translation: CASSASGTGELFF.

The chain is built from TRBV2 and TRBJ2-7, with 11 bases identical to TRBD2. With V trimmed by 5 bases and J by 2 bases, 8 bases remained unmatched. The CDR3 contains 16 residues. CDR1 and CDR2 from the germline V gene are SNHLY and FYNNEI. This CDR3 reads CASSNPLAGGPYEQYF. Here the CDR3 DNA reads TGTGCCAGCAGTAACCCTTTAGCGGGGGGGCCCTACGAGCAGTACTTC. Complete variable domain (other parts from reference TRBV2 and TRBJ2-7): EPEVTQTPSHQVTQMGQEVILRCVPISNHLYFYWYRQILGQKVEFLVSFYNNEISEKSEIFDDQFSVERPDGSNFTLKIRSTKLEDSAMYFCASSNPLAGGPYEQYFGPGTRLTVT.

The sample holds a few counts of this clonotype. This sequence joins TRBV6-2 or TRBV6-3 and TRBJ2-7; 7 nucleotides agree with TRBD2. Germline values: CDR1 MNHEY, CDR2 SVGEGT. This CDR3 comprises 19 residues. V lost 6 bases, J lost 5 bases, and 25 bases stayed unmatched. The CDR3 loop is CASSQTLGGQGGIFHEQYF. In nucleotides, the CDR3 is TGTGCCAGCAGCCAAACCCTGGGAGGGCAGGGTGGTATCTTCCACGAGCAGTACTTC.

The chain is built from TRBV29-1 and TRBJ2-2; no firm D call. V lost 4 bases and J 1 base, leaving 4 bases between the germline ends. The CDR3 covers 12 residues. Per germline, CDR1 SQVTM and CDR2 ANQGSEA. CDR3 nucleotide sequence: TGCAGCGTTGGTCGGAACACCGGGGAGCTGTTTTTT. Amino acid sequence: CSVGRNTGELFF.

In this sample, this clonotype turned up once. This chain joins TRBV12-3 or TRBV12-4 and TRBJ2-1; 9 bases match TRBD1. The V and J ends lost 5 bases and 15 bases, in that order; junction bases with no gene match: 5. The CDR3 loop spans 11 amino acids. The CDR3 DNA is TGTGCCAGCAGTCCCGGGACAGGGAGGTTCTTC. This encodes CASSPGTGRFF.

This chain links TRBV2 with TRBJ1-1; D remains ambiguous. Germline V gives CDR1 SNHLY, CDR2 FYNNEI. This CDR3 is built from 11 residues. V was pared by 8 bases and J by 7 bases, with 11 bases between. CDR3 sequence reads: CASGLPLEAFF. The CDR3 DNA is TGTGCCAGCGGCTTGCCACTTGAAGCTTTCTTT.

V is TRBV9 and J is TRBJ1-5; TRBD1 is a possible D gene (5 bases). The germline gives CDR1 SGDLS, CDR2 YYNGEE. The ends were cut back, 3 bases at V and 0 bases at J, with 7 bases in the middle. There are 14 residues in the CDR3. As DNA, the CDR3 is TGTGCCAGCAGCGAGGGGAATAGCAATCAGCCCCAGCATTTT. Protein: CASSEGNSNQPQHF.

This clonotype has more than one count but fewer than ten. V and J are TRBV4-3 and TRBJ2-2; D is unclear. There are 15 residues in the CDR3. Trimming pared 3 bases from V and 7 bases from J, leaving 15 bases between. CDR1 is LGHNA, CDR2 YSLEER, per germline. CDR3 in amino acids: CASSQDGWSDGELFF. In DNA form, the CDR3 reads TGCGCCAGCAGCCAGGACGGATGGTCGGACGGGGAGCTGTTTTTT.

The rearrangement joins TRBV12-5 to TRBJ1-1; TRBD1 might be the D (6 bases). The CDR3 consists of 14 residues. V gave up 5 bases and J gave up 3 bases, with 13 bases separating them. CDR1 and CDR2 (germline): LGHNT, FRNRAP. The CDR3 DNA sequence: TGTGCTAGTGGTCCACAGGAGGGGGACACTGAAGCTTTCTTT. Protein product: CASGPQEGDTEAFF.

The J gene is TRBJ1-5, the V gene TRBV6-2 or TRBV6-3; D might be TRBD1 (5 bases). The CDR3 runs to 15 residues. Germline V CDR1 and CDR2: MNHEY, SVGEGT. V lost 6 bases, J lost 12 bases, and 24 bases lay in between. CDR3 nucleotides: TGTGCCAGCAGCGACCCAGGCTCAATAGGGGCGAACCAGCATTTT. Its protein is CASSDPGSIGANQHF.

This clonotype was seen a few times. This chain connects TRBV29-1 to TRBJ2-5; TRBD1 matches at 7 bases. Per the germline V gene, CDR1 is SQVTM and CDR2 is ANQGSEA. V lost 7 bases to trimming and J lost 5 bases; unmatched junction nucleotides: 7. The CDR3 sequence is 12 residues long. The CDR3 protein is CSADRERETQYF. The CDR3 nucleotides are TGCAGCGCCGACAGGGAACGGGAGACCCAGTACTTC.

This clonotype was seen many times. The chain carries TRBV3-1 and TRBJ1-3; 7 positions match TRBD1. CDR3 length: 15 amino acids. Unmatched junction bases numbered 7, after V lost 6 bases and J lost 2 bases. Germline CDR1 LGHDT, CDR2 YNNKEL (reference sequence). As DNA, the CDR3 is TGTGCCAGCAGTCAGACAGGGCATGCTGGAAACACCATATATTTT. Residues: CASSQTGHAGNTIYF.

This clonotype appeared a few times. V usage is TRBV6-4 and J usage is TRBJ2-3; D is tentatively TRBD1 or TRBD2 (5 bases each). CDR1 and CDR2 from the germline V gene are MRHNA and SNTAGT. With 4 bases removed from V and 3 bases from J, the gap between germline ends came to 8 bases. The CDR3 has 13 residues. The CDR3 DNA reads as TGTGCCAGCAGTGGGGACGCAACAGATACGCAGTATTTT. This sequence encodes CASSGDATDTQYF.

The CDR3 spells CASAPGSSYEQYF. The CDR3 region has the DNA TGTGCCAGCGCTCCGGGGAGCTCCTACGAGCAGTACTTC. The J gene is TRBJ2-7, the V gene TRBV27, with D tentatively TRBD2 (5 bases). The germline V gene has CDR1 MNHEY and CDR2 SMNVEV (reference sequence). The V gene lost 8 bases and the J gene lost 0 bases, with 11 bases spanning the gap. The CDR3 loop spans 13 amino acids.

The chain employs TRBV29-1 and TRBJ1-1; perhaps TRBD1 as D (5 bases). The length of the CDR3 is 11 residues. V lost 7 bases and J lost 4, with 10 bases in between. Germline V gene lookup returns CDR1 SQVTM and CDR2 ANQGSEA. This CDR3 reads CSACGGTEAFF. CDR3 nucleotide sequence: TGCAGCGCCTGTGGGGGCACTGAAGCTTTCTTT.

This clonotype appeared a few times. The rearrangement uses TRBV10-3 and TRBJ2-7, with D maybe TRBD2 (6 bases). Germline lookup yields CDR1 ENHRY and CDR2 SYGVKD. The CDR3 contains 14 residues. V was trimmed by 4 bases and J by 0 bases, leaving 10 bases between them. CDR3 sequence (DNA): TGTGCCATCAGTGGAGACGGGAGCTCCTACGAGCAGTACGTC. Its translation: CAISGDGSSYEQYV.

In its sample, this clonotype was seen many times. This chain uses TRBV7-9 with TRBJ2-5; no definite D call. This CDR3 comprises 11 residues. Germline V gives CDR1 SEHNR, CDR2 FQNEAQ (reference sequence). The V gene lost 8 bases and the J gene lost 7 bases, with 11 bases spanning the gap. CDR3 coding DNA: TGTGCCAGCGAACAGCTGGGGACCCAGTACTTC. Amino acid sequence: CASEQLGTQYF.

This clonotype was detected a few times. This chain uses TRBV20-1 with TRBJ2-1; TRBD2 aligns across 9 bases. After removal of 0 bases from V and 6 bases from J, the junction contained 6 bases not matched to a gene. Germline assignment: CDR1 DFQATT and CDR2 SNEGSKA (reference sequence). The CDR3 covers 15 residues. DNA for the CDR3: TGCAGTGCTAGAGATATGGCTAGCGGGGCCAATGAGCAGTTCTTC. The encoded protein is CSARDMASGANEQFF.

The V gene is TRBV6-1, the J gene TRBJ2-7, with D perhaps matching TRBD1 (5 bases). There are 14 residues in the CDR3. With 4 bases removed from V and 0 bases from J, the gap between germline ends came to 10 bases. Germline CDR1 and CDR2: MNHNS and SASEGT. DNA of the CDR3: TGTGCCAGCAGTGGCCACAGGAGCTCCTACGAGCAGTACGTC. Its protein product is CASSGHRSSYEQYV.

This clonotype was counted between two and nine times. The DNA for the CDR3 is TGTGCCAGCAGCTCTTATCCCCGGGCCTATGGCTACACCTTC. This encodes CASSSYPRAYGYTF. V is TRBV7-9 and J is TRBJ1-2; D gene unclear. Germline-derived CDR1 and CDR2 are SEHNR and FQNEAQ (reference sequence). The V and J ends lost 4 bases and 4 bases respectively, with 13 bases between them. The CDR3 covers 14 residues.

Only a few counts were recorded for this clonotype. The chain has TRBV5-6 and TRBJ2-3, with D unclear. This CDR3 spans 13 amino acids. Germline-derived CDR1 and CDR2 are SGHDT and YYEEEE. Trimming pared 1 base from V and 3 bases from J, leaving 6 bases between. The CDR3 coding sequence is TGTGCCAGCAGCTTGCCGAGAACAGATACGCAGTATTTT. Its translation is CASSLPRTDTQYF.

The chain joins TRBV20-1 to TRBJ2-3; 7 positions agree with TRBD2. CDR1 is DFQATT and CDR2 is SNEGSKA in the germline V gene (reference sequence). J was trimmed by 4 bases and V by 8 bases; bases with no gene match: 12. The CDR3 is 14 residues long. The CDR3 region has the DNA TGCAGTCCGGCCGGGGGGACCAGACCAGATACGCAGTATTTT. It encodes CSPAGGTRPDTQYF.

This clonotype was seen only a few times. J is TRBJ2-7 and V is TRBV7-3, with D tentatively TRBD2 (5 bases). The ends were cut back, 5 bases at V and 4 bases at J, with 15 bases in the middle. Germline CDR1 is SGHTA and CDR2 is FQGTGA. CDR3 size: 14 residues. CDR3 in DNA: TGTGCCAGCAGCCTAGAACTAGGTCCGTACGAGCAGTACTTC. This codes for CASSLELGPYEQYF.

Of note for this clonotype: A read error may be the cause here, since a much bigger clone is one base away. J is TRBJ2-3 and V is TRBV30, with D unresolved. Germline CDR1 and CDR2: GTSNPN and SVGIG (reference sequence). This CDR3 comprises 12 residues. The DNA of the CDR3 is TGTGACTGGAGCATGGGCACAGATACGCAGTATTTT. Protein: CDWSMGTDTQYF.

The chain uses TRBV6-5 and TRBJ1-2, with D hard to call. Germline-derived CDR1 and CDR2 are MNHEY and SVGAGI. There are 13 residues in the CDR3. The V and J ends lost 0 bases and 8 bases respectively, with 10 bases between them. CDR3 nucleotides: TGTGCCAGCAGTTACTCGGCTCGCGGGGGCTACACCTTC. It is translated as CASSYSARGGYTF.

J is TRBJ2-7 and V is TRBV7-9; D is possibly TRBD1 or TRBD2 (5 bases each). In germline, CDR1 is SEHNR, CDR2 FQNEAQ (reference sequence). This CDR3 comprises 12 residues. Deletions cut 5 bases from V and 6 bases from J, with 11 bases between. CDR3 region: CASSAGTGEQYV. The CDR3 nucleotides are TGTGCCAGCAGCGCCGGGACGGGCGAGCAGTACGTC.